This TCR beta chain came from a study of tumor-infiltrating lymphocytes in primary liver carcinoma. On the study more broadly: Among the tumors, stages were T1-T3 N0M0 and sizes roughly 4 to 10 cm.

Overall study results and limits: Pairs of tumor regions overlapped more than tumor-adjacent and tumor-blood pairs did. The study found only about 7-24% of top clones in all five tumor regions.

Taking 20-30 mg of unsorted bulk tissue, the authors co-extracted RNA and DNA. Infection with HBV was chronic in patients; they were treatment-naive. This CDR3 has 17 residues. Germline loops: CDR1 SGHAT, CDR2 FQNNGV. Synthesis of TCR beta cDNA was carried out from about 0.55 ug total RNA with a constant-region primer. ARM-PCR was slightly modified, and three nested multiplex PCR rounds with it gave rise to the TCR beta libraries. The study ran its first two PCR rounds for around 10 cycles each, using TRBV1-TRBV30 forward primers and a C-beta reverse primer. TCRdb fed the multiplex PCR reads into MiXCR, producing one record per CDR3 protein. The sample records about 100,000 distinct CDR3 sequences, under 70% being singletons. This clonotype was observed a handful of times. As yet, its antigen is unknown. At one of its ends the junction is not consistent with the germline gene, which may arise from a read error.

Input material: liver tumor tissue from sampling region 2. Subset denoted: tumor region T2, inferior pole. The rearrangement links TRBV11-2 to TRBJ2-1; 16 bases fit TRBD2. The source of this sequence is a woman between 55 and 75 years old with primary liver carcinoma and hepatitis B virus infection. This chain's CDR3 is CASSRGLAGGPRDEHFF. As DNA, the CDR3 is TGTGCCAGCAGCAGGGGACTAGCGGGAGGGCCGAGGGATGAGCACTTCTTC.